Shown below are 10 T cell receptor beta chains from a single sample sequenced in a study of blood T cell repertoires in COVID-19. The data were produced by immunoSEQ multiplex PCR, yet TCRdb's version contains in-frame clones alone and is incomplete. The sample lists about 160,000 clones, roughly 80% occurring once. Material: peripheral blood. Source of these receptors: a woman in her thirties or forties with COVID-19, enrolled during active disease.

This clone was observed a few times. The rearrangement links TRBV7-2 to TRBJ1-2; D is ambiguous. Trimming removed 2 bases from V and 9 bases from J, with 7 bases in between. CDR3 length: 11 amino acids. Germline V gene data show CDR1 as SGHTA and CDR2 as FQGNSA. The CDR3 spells CASSLTDRYTF. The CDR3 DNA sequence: TGTGCCAGCAGCTTAACAGACCGCTACACCTTC.

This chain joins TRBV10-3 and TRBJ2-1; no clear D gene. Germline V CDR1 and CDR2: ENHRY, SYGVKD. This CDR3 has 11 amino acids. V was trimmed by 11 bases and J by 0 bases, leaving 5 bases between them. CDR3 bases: TGTGCCGCGAGCTCCTACAATGAGCAGTTCTTC. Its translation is CAASSYNEQFF.

The CDR3 loop is CASITLSQSRDRENSGNTIYF. In DNA, the CDR3 is TGTGCCAGCATAACCCTATCCCAATCCCGGGACAGGGAGAACTCTGGAAACACCATATATTTT. The genes are TRBV27 and TRBJ1-3, with 9 bases identical to TRBD1. This CDR3 has 21 residues. CDR1 and CDR2 (germline): MNHEY, SMNVEV (reference sequence). Losses at the gene ends were 7 bases for V and 0 bases for J; bases not matched to a gene: 22.

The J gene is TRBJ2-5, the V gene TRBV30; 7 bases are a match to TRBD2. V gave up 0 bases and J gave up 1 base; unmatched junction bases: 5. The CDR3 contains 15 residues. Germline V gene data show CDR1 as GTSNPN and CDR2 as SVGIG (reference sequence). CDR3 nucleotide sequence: TGTGCCTGGAGTGTACCGGGAGGAACCCAAGAGACCCAGTACTTC. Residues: CAWSVPGGTQETQYF.

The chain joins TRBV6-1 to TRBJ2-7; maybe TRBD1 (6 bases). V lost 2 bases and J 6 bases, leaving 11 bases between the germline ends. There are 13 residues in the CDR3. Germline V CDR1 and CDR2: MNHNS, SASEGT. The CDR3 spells CASSETTGREQYV. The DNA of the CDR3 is TGTGCCAGCAGTGAAACTACAGGGCGCGAGCAGTACGTC.

The CDR3 here is CAWQHLDRSNEKLFF. The CDR3 DNA reads TGTGCCTGGCAACACTTGGACAGATCTAATGAAAAACTGTTTTTT. The gene calls are TRBV30 and TRBJ1-4, with D tentatively TRBD1 (6 bases). V lost 5 bases to trimming and J lost 3 bases, with 16 bases between them. Germline V gene sequence: CDR1 GTSNPN, CDR2 SVGIG (reference sequence). The CDR3 runs to 15 residues.

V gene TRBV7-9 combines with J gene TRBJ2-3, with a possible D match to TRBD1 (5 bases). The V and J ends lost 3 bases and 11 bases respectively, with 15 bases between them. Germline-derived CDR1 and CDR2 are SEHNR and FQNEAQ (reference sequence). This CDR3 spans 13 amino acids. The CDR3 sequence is CASSLTAVGEQYF. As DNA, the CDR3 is TGTGCCAGCAGCTTGACAGCCGTAGGGGAGCAGTATTTT.

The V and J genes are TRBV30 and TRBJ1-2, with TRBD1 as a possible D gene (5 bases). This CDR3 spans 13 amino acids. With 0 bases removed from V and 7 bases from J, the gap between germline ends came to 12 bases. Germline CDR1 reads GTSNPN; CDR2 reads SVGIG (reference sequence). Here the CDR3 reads CAWSVMRRGGYTF. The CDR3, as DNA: TGTGCCTGGAGTGTAATGCGGAGGGGTGGCTACACCTTC.

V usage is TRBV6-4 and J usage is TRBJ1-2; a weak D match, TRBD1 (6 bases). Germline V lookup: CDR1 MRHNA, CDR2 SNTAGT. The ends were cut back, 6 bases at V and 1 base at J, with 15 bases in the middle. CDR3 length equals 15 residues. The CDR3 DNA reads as TGTGCCAGCAGCTACGGACAGCAAGGTAACTATGGCTACACCTTC. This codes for CASSYGQQGNYGYTF.

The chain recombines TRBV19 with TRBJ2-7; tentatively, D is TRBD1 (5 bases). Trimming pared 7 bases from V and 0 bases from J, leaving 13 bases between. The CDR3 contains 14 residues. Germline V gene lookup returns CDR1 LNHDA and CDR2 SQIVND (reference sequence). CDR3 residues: CASKIAQGSYEQYF. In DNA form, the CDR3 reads TGTGCCAGTAAAATAGCCCAGGGCTCCTACGAGCAGTACTTC.